This record covers a single T cell receptor beta chain. The record originates from a study of blood T cell repertoires in COVID-19. The wider study: Italy, Spain and the United States were the sources of the convalescent and acute COVID-19 samples. Sources were T cells, B-cell-depleted T cells, or PBMCs; the material itself was cDNA or gDNA.

Seattle-derived patients entered the study during active infection and were followed longitudinally. The method was immunoSEQ multiplex PCR; TCRdb's version includes in-frame clones alone and lacks a portion of them. The sample contains more than 300,000 clones, around 87% of which appear only once. Material for sequencing was peripheral blood. This TCR was recovered from a woman younger than 45 with COVID-19, enrolled during active disease.

The CDR3 reads CASRTGMSTGELFF. The CDR3 coding sequence is TGTGCCAGCAGGACAGGTATGAGCACCGGGGAGCTGTTTTTT. V usage is TRBV9 and J usage is TRBJ2-2; tentative D call: TRBD1 (6 bases). Germline lookup yields CDR1 SGDLS and CDR2 YYNGEE. Trimming left V 5 bases short and J 4 bases short, with 12 bases between. The CDR3 spans 14 residues. Full variable domain (rest looked up from reference TRBV9 and TRBJ2-2): DSGVTQTPKHLITATGQRVTLRCSPRSGDLSVYWYQQSLDQGLQFLIQYYNGEERAKGNILERFSAQQFPDLHSELNLSSLELGDSALYFCASRTGMSTGELFFGEGSRLTVL.